Listed here are 10 T cell receptor beta chains from one sample, sequenced in a study of Tregs in tolerant kidney transplant recipients. The nonmyeloablative bone marrow transplants came from related graft donors, with transient mixed chimerism. Assay used: immunoSEQ multiplex PCR; TCRdb lists only in-frame clones, some missing. The table for this sample gives some 30,000 clones. The sample consisted of CD4+ T cells from blood (PBMCs), taken 24 months after the transplant. These receptors came from a human patient who received a combined kidney and bone marrow transplant. A subset of T cells may come from the graft donor.

Turning to this clone: The CDR3 end is not reached by the read, which stops 3 residues before it; the germline J gene fills it in. V gene TRBV5-1 combines with J gene TRBJ2-3; 14 bases agree with TRBD2. Germline V gives CDR1 SGHRS, CDR2 YFSETQ. The CDR3 loop spans 18 amino acids. V was pared by 0 bases and J by 1 base, with 4 bases of the junction left unmatched. This CDR3 reads CASSLGLAGGRGTDTQYF. The covered CDR3 bases are TGCGCCAGCAGCTTGGGACTAGCGGGAGGGCGGGGCACAGATACG.

For this clone: The read ends 3 residues early relative to the CDR3; the germline J gene fills the gap. The genes are TRBV20-1 and TRBJ2-2, with 7 bases fitting TRBD2. The CDR3 has 14 residues. The V gene end was trimmed by 7 bases and the J gene end by 2 bases; junction bases not matched to a gene: 7. Germline V gene data show CDR1 as DFQATT and CDR2 as SNEGSKA (reference sequence). The CDR3 DNA, read in part, is TGCAGTGGGTTAGCGGGTCCTAACACCGGGGAG. This gives the protein CSGLAGPNTGE. The full CDR3 is CSGLAGPNTGELFF.

This clone counts as medium-sized by frequency. The read terminates 3 residues before the CDR3 end, so the remaining end is supplied by the germline J gene. The chain links TRBV20-1 to TRBJ1-5, with D perhaps TRBD1 (5 bases). Deletions cut 1 base from V and 4 bases from J, with 8 bases between. Germline values: CDR1 DFQATT, CDR2 SNEGSKA (reference sequence). The length of the CDR3 is 13 residues. The covered CDR3 bases are TGCAGTGCTAGAGGGGACTGGAATCAGCCC. As protein: CSARGDWNQP. The whole CDR3 region reads CSARGDWNQPQHF.

With respect to this clone: The read is 3 residues too short to cover the CDR3 end, so that end is filled in from the germline J gene. V gene TRBV19 combines with J gene TRBJ1-2, with D perhaps matching TRBD1 (6 bases). Germline CDR1 is LNHDA and CDR2 is SQIVND (reference sequence). The CDR3 length is 17 residues. Between the trimmed V and J ends, which lost 5 bases and 4 bases, there was a span of 23 bases. CDR3 DNA, as far as it was read: TGTGCCAGTAGTCGGGGGGCCGGGGGGGCCGCAAGCTATGGC. This gives the protein CASSRGAGGAASYG. The complete CDR3 reads CASSRGAGGAASYGYTF.

In regard to this clone: The read finishes 3 residues shy of the CDR3 end, and the germline J gene is used to complete it. The chain recombines TRBV5-1 with TRBJ2-1; D not certain. CDR1 is SGHRS and CDR2 is YFSETQ in the germline V gene. The CDR3 extends over 14 amino acids. With 1 base removed from V and 5 bases from J, the gap between germline ends came to 10 bases. This CDR3 is CASSLSNSDNEQFF. The sequenced part of the CDR3 DNA is TGCGCCAGCAGCTTGTCTAACTCGGACAATGAG.

Comment on this clone: The CDR3 goes on 3 residues after the read ends, and that part is filled in from the germline J gene. This chain connects TRBV20-1 to TRBJ2-5; 7 bases fit TRBD2. V trimming: 2 bases; J trimming: 4 bases; junction bases outside the gene matches: 10. The CDR3 runs 15 residues. Germline loops: CDR1 DFQATT, CDR2 SNEGSKA (reference sequence). The CDR3 sequence is CSARSGTKSLETQYF. The CDR3 DNA, read in part, is TGCAGTGCTAGAAGTGGGACTAAGTCTCTAGAGACC.

Of note for this clone: The read halts 3 residues ahead of the CDR3 end, with the missing end drawn from the germline J gene. Distinct nucleotide sequences in the sample also encode this CDR3. The chain recombines TRBV18 with TRBJ1-5; weak D call: TRBD1 (5 bases). Germline V gene data show CDR1 as KGHSH and CDR2 as LQKENI. CDR3 length: 15 amino acids. V lost 2 bases to trimming and J lost 1 base, with 9 bases between them. The CDR3 loop is CASSPSAGSNQPQHF. The part of the CDR3 DNA that was read is TGTGCCAGCTCACCATCGGCAGGGAGCAATCAGCCC.

Comments on this clone: The DNA ends 3 residues before the CDR3 does, and the rest of the CDR3 is filled in from the germline J gene. The chain employs TRBV10-3 and TRBJ2-7, with a weak D call TRBD2 (6 bases). CDR1 is ENHRY and CDR2 is SYGVKD in the germline V gene. Trimming pared 7 bases from V and 0 bases from J, leaving 13 bases between. The CDR3 contains 14 residues. CDR3 DNA (partial): TGTGCCATCAAGGGGTTAGCGGACTCCTACGAG. Its protein is CAIKGLADSYE. The complete CDR3 sequence is CAIKGLADSYEQYF.

In regard to this clone: The read is 3 residues too short to cover the CDR3 end, so that end is filled in from the germline J gene. The rearrangement links TRBV2 to TRBJ2-4, with a weak D call TRBD1 (5 bases). The germline V gene encodes CDR1 SNHLY and CDR2 FYNNEI. The CDR3 runs 16 residues. Trimming stripped 3 bases from V and 0 bases from J, with 12 bases between. The CDR3 spells CASSDKAGLAKNIQYF. CDR3 DNA (partial): TGTGCCAGCAGTGACAAGGCAGGGCTAGCCAAAAACATT.

Regarding this clone: The read falls 3 residues short of the CDR3 end, and the missing part is taken from the germline J gene. This chain joins TRBV30 and TRBJ2-1; the D gene is possibly TRBD1 (5 bases). V dropped 1 base and J dropped 6 bases, with 16 bases sitting between them. Germline V CDR1 and CDR2: GTSNPN, SVGIG (reference sequence). CDR3 size: 15 residues. CDR3 bases read: TGTGCCTGGAGTGGTAAGAGTCACCAGGGCAATGAG. Its protein product is CAWSGKSHQGNE. The entire CDR3 is CAWSGKSHQGNEQFF. The whole variable domain, remainder taken from reference TRBV30 and TRBJ2-1, is SQTIHQWPATLVQPVGSPLSLECTVEGTSNPNLYWYRQAAGRGLQLLFYSVGIGQISSEVPQNLSASRPQDRQFILSSKKLLLSDSGFYLCAWSGKSHQGNEQFFGPGTRLTVL.